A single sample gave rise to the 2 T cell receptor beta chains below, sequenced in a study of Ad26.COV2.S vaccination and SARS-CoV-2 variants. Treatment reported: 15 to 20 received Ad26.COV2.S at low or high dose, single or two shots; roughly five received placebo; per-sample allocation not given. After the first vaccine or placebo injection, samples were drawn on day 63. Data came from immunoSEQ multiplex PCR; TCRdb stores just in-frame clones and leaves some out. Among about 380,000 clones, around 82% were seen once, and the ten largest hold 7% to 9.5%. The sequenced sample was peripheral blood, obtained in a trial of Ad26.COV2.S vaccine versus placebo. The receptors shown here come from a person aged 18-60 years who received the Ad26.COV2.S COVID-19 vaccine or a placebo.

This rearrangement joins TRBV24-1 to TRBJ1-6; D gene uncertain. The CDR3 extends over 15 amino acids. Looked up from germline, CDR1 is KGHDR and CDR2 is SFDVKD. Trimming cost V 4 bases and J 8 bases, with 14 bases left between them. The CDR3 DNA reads TGTGCCACCAGTGAATCGAAAGGTCAGGATTCACCCCTCCACTTT. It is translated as CATSESKGQDSPLHF.

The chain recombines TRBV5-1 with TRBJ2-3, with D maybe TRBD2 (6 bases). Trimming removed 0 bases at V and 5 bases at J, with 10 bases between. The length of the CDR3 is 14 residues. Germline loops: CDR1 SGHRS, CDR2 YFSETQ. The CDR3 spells CASSLDTGVDTQYF. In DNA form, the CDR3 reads TGCGCCAGCAGCTTGGACACGGGGGTAGATACGCAGTATTTT.